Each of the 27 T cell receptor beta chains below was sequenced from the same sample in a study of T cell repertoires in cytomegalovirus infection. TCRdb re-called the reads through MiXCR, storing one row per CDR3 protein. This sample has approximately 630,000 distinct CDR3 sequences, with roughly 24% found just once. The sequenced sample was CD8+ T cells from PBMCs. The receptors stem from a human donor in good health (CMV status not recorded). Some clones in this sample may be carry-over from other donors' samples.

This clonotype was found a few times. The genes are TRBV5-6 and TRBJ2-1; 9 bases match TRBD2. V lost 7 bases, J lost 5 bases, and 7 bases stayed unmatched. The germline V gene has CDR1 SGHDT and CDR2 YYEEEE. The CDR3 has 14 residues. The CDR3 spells CASLGTSRDNEQFF. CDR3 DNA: TGTGCCAGCCTTGGGACTAGCCGAGACAATGAGCAGTTCTTC.

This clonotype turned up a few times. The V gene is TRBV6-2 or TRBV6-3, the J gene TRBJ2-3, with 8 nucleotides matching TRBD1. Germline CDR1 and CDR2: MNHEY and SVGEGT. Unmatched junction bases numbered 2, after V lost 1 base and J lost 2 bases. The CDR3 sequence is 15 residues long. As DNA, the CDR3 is TGTGCCAGCAGTTACTTGGACAGGGCCACAGATACGCAGTATTTT. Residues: CASSYLDRATDTQYF.

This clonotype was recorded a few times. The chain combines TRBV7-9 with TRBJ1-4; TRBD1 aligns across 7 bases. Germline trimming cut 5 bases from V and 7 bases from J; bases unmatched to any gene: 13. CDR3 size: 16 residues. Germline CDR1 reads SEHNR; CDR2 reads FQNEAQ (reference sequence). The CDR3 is CASSPRTGTVSEKLFF. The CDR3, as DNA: TGTGCCAGCAGCCCACGTACAGGGACAGTGAGTGAAAAACTGTTTTTT.

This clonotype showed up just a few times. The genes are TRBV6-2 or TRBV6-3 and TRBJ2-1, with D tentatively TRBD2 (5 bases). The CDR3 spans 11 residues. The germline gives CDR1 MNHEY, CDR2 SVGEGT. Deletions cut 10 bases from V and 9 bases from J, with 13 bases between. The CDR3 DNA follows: TGTGCCATCCAAGGAGGAACTGAGCAGTTCTTC. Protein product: CAIQGGTEQFF.

The CDR3 reads CASSYSNRLTDTQYF. The CDR3 region has the DNA TGTGCCAGCAGTTACTCGAATCGGCTCACAGATACGCAGTATTTT. The chain joins TRBV6-6 to TRBJ2-3; D is undetermined. Germline V CDR1 and CDR2: MNHNY, SVGAGI (reference sequence). The CDR3 has 15 residues. The V end lost 0 bases, the J end lost 2 bases, and 9 bases lay between the germline ends.

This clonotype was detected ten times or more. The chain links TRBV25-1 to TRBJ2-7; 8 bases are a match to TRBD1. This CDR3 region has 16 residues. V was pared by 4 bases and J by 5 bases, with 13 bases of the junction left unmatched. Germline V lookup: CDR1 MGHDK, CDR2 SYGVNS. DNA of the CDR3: TGTGCCAGCAGTGCCCCGCCCGGACAGGGCCGCCACGAGCAGTACTTC. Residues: CASSAPPGQGRHEQYF.

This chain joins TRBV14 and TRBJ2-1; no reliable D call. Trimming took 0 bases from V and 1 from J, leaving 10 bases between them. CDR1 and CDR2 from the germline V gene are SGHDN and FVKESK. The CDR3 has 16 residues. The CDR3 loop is CASSQEGKGSYNEQFF. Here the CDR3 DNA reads TGTGCCAGCAGCCAAGAGGGCAAGGGATCCTACAATGAGCAGTTCTTC. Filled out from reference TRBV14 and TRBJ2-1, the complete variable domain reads EAGVTQFPSHSVIEKGQTVTLRCDPISGHDNLYWYRRVMGKEIKFLLHFVKESKQDESGMPNNRFLAERTGGTYSTLKVQPAELEDSGVYFCASSQEGKGSYNEQFFGPGTRLTVL.

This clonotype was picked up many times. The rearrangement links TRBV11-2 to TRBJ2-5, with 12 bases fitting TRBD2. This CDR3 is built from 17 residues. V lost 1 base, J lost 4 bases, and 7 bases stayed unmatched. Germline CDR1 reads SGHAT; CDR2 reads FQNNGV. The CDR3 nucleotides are TGTGCCAGCAGCTTAGTTACTAGCGGGGGGCTCGGAGAGACCCAGTACTTC. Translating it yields CASSLVTSGGLGETQYF.

CDR3 in amino acids: CASSFWGQESGELFF. The DNA for the CDR3 is TGTGCCAGCAGTTTCTGGGGACAGGAGTCCGGGGAGCTGTTTTTT. The chain has TRBV12-3 or TRBV12-4 and TRBJ2-2; TRBD1 matches at 8 bases. This CDR3 has 15 residues. V lost 3 bases, J lost 6 bases, and 6 bases stayed unmatched.

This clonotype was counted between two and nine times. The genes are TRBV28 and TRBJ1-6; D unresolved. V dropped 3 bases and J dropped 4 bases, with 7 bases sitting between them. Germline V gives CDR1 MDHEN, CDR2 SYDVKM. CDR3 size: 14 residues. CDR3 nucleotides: TGTGCCAGCAGTTTTCAAGGGTATAATTCACCCCTCCACTTT. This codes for CASSFQGYNSPLHF.

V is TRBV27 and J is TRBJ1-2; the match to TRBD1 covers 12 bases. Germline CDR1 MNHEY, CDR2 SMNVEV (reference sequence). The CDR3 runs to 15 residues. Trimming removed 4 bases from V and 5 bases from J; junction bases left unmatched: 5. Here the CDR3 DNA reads TGTGCCAGCAGTTCCCTGGGACAGGGGGCTTATGGCTACACCTTC. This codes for CASSSLGQGAYGYTF.

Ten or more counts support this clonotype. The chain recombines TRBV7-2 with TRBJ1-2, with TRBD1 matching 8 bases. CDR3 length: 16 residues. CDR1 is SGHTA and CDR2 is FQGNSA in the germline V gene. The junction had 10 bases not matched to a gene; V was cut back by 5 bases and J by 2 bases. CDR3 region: CASSTGSGQENYGYTF. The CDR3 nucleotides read TGTGCCAGCAGCACCGGGTCGGGACAGGAGAACTATGGCTACACCTTC. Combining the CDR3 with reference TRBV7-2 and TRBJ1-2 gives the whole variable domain GAGVSQSPSNKVTEKGKDVELRCDPISGHTALYWYRQSLGQGLEFLIYFQGNSAPDKSGLPSDRFSAERTGGSVSTLTIQRTQQEDSAVYLCASSTGSGQENYGYTFGSGTRLTVV.

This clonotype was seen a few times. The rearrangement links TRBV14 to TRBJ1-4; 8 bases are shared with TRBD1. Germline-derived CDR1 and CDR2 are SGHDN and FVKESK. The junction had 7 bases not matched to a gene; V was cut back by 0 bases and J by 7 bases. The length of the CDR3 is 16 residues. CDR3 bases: TGTGCCAGCAGCCAAGACCCCAGGGGGCGTCGTGAAAAACTGTTTTTT. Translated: CASSQDPRGRREKLFF. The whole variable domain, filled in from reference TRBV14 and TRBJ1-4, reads EAGVTQFPSHSVIEKGQTVTLRCDPISGHDNLYWYRRVMGKEIKFLLHFVKESKQDESGMPNNRFLAERTGGTYSTLKVQPAELEDSGVYFCASSQDPRGRREKLFFGSGTQLSVL.

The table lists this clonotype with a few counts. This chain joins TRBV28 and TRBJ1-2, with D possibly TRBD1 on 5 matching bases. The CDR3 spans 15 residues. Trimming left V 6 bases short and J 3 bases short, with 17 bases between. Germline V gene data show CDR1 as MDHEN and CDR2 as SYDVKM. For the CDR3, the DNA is TGTGCCAGCAGACATCGGGACCGAGGGGACTATGGCTACACCTTC. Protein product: CASRHRDRGDYGYTF.

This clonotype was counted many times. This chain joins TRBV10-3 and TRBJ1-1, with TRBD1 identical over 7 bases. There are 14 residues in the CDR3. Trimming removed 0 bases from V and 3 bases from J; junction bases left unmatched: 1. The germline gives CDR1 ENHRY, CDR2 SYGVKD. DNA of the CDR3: TGTGCCATCAGTGAGTCCGGGACAGACACTGAAGCTTTCTTT. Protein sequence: CAISESGTDTEAFF.

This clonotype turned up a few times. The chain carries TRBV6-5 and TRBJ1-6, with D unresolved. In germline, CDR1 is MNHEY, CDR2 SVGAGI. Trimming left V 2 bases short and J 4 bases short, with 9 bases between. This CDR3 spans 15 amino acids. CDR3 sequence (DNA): TGTGCCAGCAGTTACCTGCCTGATTATAATTCACCCCTCCACTTT. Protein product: CASSYLPDYNSPLHF.

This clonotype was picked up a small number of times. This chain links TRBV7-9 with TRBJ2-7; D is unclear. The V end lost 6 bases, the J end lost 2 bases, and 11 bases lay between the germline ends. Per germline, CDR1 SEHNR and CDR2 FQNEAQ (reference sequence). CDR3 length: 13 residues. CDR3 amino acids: CASSSPGTYEQYV. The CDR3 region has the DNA TGTGCCAGCAGTAGTCCTGGCACCTACGAGCAGTACGTC.

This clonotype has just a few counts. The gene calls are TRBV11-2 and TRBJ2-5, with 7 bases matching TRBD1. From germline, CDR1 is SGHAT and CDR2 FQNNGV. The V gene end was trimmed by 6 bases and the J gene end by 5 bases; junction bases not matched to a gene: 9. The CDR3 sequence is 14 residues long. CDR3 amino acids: CASSLRGLLETQYF. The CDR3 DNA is TGTGCCAGCAGTCTAAGGGGGCTCTTGGAGACCCAGTACTTC.

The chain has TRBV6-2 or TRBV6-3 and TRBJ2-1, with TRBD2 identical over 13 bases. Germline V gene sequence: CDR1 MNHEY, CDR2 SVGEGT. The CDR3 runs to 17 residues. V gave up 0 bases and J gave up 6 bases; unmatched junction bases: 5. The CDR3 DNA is TGTGCCAGCAGTTACTCAGGACTAGCGGGGGAGGTCAATGAGCAGTTCTTC. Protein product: CASSYSGLAGEVNEQFF.

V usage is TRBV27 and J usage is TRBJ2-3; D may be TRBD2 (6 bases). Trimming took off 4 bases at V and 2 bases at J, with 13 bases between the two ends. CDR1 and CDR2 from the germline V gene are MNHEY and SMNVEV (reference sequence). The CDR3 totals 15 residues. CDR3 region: CASSSRGLLTDTQYF. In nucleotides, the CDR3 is TGTGCCAGCAGTTCCCGGGGACTCCTCACAGATACGCAGTATTTT.

The CDR3: CSVNGPSAYNEQFF. The CDR3 region has the DNA TGCAGTGTTAACGGGCCTAGCGCCTACAATGAGCAGTTCTTC. The chain joins TRBV20-1 to TRBJ2-1, with a weak D call TRBD2 (6 bases). The CDR3 runs to 14 residues. Germline values: CDR1 DFQATT, CDR2 SNEGSKA (reference sequence). With 7 bases removed from V and 2 bases from J, the gap between germline ends came to 15 bases.

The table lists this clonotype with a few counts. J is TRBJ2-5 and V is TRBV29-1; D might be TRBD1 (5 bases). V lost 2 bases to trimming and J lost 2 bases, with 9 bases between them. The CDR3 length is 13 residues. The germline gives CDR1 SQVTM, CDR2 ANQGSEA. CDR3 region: CSVETRAQETQYF. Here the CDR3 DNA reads TGCAGCGTTGAAACCAGGGCGCAAGAGACCCAGTACTTC.

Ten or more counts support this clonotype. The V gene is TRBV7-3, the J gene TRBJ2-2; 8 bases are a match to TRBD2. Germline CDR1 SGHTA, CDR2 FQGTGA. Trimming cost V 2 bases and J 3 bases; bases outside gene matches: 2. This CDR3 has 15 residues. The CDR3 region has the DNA TGTGCCAGCAGCTTAGGAGCGGGGGACACCGGGGAGCTGTTTTTT. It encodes CASSLGAGDTGELFF.

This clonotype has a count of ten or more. In DNA form, the CDR3 reads TGTGCCAGCAGCCAAACACCGGGACAGGAAGCTTTTGAGACTGAAGCTTTCTTT. Its protein is CASSQTPGQEAFETEAFF. J is TRBJ1-1 and V is TRBV14; 8 bases map to TRBD1. The CDR3 is 18 residues long. The germline V gene has CDR1 SGHDN and CDR2 FVKESK. V gave up 2 bases and J gave up 5 bases; unmatched junction bases: 16.

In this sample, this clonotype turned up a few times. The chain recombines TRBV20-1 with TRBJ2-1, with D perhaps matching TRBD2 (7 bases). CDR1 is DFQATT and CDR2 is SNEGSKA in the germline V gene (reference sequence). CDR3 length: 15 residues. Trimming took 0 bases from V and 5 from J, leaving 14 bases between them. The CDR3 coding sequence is TGCAGTGCTAGAGATCTGTGGGGGGGCAACAATGAGCAGTTCTTC. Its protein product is CSARDLWGGNNEQFF.

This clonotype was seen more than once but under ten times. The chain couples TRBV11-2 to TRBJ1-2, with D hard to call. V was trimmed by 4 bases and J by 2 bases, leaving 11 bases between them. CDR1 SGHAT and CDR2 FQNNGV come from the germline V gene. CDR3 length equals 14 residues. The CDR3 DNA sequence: TGTGCCAGCAGCTCCGGACCGGAGAACTATGGCTACACCTTC. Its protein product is CASSSGPENYGYTF. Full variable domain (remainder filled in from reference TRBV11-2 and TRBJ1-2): EAGVAQSPRYKIIEKRQSVAFWCNPISGHATLYWYQQILGQGPKLLIQFQNNGVVDDSQLPKDRFSAERLKGVDSTLKIQPAKLEDSAVYLCASSSGPENYGYTFGSGTRLTVV.

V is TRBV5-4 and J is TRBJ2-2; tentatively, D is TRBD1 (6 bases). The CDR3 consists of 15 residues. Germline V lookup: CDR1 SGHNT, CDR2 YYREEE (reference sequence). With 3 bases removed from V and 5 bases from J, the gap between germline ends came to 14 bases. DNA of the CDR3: TGTGCCAGCAGCTCCCGGACAGTGGTGACCGGGGAGCTGTTTTTT. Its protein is CASSSRTVVTGELFF. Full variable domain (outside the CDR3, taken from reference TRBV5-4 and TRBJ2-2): ETGVTQSPTHLIKTRGQQVTLRCSSQSGHNTVSWYQQALGQGPQFIFQYYREEENGRGNFPPRFSGLQFPNYSSELNVNALELDDSALYLCASSSRTVVTGELFFGEGSRLTVL.